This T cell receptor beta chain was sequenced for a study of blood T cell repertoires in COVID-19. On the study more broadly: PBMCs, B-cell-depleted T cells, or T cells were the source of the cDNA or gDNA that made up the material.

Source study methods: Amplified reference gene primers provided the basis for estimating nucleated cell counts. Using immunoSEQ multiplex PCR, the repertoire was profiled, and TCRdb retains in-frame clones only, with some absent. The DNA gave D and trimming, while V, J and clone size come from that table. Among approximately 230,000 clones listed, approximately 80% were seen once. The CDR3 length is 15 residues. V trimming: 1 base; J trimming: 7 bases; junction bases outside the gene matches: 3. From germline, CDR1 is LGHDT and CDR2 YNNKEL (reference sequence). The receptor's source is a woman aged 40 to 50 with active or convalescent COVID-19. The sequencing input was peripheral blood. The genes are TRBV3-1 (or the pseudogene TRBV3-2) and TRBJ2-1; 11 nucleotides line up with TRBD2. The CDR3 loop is CASSQGSGGGNEQFF. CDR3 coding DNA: TGTGCCAGCAGCCAAGGTAGCGGGGGGGGTAATGAGCAGTTCTTC.